This T cell receptor (beta chain) comes out of a study of blood T cell repertoires in COVID-19 (TCRdb year 2020). Background on the whole study: Collaborator samples came from the United States, Italy and Spain and covered acute and convalescent phases of COVID-19. The prospective study material was composed of cDNA or gDNA derived from T cells, B-cell-depleted T cells, or PBMCs. Deeply sampled blood TCRbeta repertoires from subjects exposed to, actively infected with, or recovered from COVID-19 were included in the dataset. The repertoires were released in a freely available public database meant as a resource for research on the immune response to SARS-CoV-2. Samples were obtained from the ongoing ImmuneRACE study (first 160 participants) and from about 1,300 subjects provided by 6 global collaborators. Nearly every sample came with metadata listing a de-identified subject ID, COVID-19 status, age in years and sex. Where available, HLA class I and class II types were obtained from metadata supplied by the sample provider rather than from assay-based typing.

TCRbeta CDR3 regions were amplified from genomic DNA using the immunoSEQ Assay, a bias-controlled multiplex PCR. In the source study's methods: Within the assay, amplification of reference gene primers was used to estimate how many nucleated cells each sample contained. To quantify the absolute abundance of each unique TCRbeta CDR3 rearrangement, sequence reads were collapsed and filtered. For each sample, productive Simpson clonality was calculated as the square root of Simpson's diversity index over productive rearrangements. This immuneACCESS table, as held by TCRdb, lists in-frame sequences with V and J called but not all clones. Of the missing ones, under half trace to an unresolved V gene in checked studies; the others have no known cause. V and J calls and clone size are those listed in that table; D and trimming were worked out from the DNA. This sample gives about 160,000 clones in total; 86% of them show up just once. Under 4.5% of the sample comes from the top ten.

This clone appeared a few times. It has no known antigen specificity. No much larger clone exists at a distance of one base, and base qualities are not known. General study outcomes and caveats: Clinical and demographic metadata were provided uncurated, with the amount varying by source and participant.

From the cysteine up to the phenylalanine, the CDR3 has a length of 15 residues. The DNA shown is the 45-base CDR3, in frame from base 1. The trim is 4 bases for V and 4 bases for J, with a gap of 17 bases between the germline ends. In the germline V gene, CDR1 corresponds to SGHRS and CDR2 to YFSETQ. Whole blood was collected in K2EDTA tubes by collaborating institutions according to the institutions' own protocols. Collaborator samples were shipped for TCRbeta analysis as frozen whole blood, isolated PBMCs, or DNA extracted from either sample type. The sequenced sample was peripheral blood. Recombination joined TRBV5-1 with TRBJ1-2; matching of 6 bases hints at TRBD1 as the D gene. This sequence was found in a woman between 65 and 79 years old with acute or convalescent COVID-19. The DNA is as follows: TGCGCCAGCAGCACCTTACAGGGAGTACTCTATGGCTACACCTTC. Translated, this gives CASSTLQGVLYGYTF.